What follows are 27 T cell receptor beta chains derived from one specimen sequenced in a study of CD8+CD57+ T cells in acquired aplastic anemia. CDR3 and TCR beta VDJ profiling relied on a genomic DNA template. TCRdb re-analysed the reads in MiXCR, keeping a single row per CDR3 protein. The repertoire holds 150,000 to 200,000 distinct CDR3 sequences, with 48% as singletons. Patients selected for sequencing had displayed CD8+CD57+ cell expansion by flow cytometry. Sequencing was carried out using sorted CD4+, CD8+, or CD8+CD57+ T cells (not recorded which) from PBMCs. Every receptor here comes from a human donor with aplastic anemia.

This clonotype was detected many times. This rearrangement joins TRBV11-2 to TRBJ2-2, with 12 nucleotides matching TRBD2. This CDR3 spans 16 amino acids. The junction had 2 bases not matched to a gene; V was cut back by 3 bases and J by 3 bases. Germline values: CDR1 SGHAT, CDR2 FQNNGV. CDR3 in amino acids: CASSFTSGGHTGELFF. For the CDR3, the DNA is TGTGCCAGCAGCTTCACTAGCGGGGGGCACACCGGGGAGCTGTTTTTT.

The chain combines TRBV9 with TRBJ2-1; a weak D match, TRBD1 (6 bases). Trimming cost V 2 bases and J 5 bases, with 8 bases left between them. CDR3 length equals 13 residues. Germline CDR1 is SGDLS and CDR2 is YYNGEE. In DNA form, the CDR3 reads TGTGCCAGCAGCGTGCAGGGGAACAATGAGCAGTTCTTC. It codes for CASSVQGNNEQFF.

The V gene is TRBV29-1, the J gene TRBJ1-2, with TRBD1 matching 10 bases. The trim removed 3 bases at V and 3 bases at J, leaving 10 bases unmatched. The length of the CDR3 is 16 residues. CDR1 and CDR2 (germline): SQVTM, ANQGSEA. Here the CDR3 DNA reads TGCAGCGTTGAGGGTGCAGGGACAGGGGCAGACTATGGCTACACCTTC. It yields the protein CSVEGAGTGADYGYTF.

J is TRBJ2-2 and V is TRBV11-2, with 7 nucleotides matching TRBD2. Germline assignment: CDR1 SGHAT and CDR2 FQNNGV. Germline trimming cut 2 bases from V and 0 bases from J; bases unmatched to any gene: 6. The CDR3 is made up of 17 amino acids. CDR3 nucleotide sequence: TGTGCCAGCAGCTTATGGGACTACCCCCCGAACACCGGGGAGCTGTTTTTT. It codes for CASSLWDYPPNTGELFF. Supplemented by reference TRBV11-2 and TRBJ2-2, the full variable domain reads EAGVAQSPRYKIIEKRQSVAFWCNPISGHATLYWYQQILGQGPKLLIQFQNNGVVDDSQLPKDRFSAERLKGVDSTLKIQPAKLEDSAVYLCASSLWDYPPNTGELFFGEGSRLTVL.

The chain joins TRBV19 to TRBJ2-2; the D is unclear. This CDR3 is 15 amino acids long. With 3 bases removed from V and 0 bases from J, the gap between germline ends came to 8 bases. CDR1 is LNHDA, CDR2 SQIVND, per germline (reference sequence). The CDR3 region is CASSISFANTGELFF. CDR3 bases: TGTGCCAGTAGTATCTCGTTCGCGAACACCGGGGAGCTGTTTTTT. Filled out from reference TRBV19 and TRBJ2-2, the complete variable domain reads DGGITQSPKYLFRKEGQNVTLSCEQNLNHDAMYWYRQDPGQGLRLIYYSQIVNDFQKGDIAEGYSVSREKKESFPLTVTSAQKNPTAFYLCASSISFANTGELFFGEGSRLTVL.

In regard to this clonotype: It may be a read error: a sequence one base away is much more abundant. The chain couples TRBV5-1 to TRBJ2-5; the D is unclear. V lost 0 bases and J lost 3, with 9 bases in between. CDR1 is SGHRS, CDR2 YFSETQ, per germline. The CDR3 contains 14 residues. Here the CDR3 DNA reads TGCGCCAGCAGCTTGGGCTCGCGGAAAGAGACCCAGTACTTC. Translating it yields CASSLGSRKETQYF.

This clonotype turned up a few times. This chain uses TRBV15 with TRBJ2-1; either TRBD1 or TRBD2 may supply D (7 bases each). CDR3 length: 16 amino acids. V lost 4 bases and J lost 4, with 17 bases in between. The germline gives CDR1 LNHNV, CDR2 YYDKDF (reference sequence). The CDR3 spells CATSTPQGTTYNEQFF. The CDR3 bases are TGTGCCACCAGCACTCCACAGGGGACTACTTACAATGAGCAGTTCTTC. Together with reference TRBV15 and TRBJ2-1, the CDR3 gives the full variable domain: DAMVIQNPRYQVTQFGKPVTLSCSQTLNHNVMYWYQQKSSQAPKLLFHYYDKDFNNEADTPDNFQSRRPNTSFCFLDIRSPGLGDTAMYLCATSTPQGTTYNEQFFGPGTRLTVL.

This clonotype was observed many times. This chain uses TRBV19 with TRBJ2-2, with 8 bases lining up with TRBD1. There are 16 residues in the CDR3. With V trimmed by 1 base and J by 7 bases, 8 bases remained unmatched. Germline CDR1 reads LNHDA; CDR2 reads SQIVND (reference sequence). CDR3 coding DNA: TGTGCCAGTAGTATAGCCCAGGGGGCGCGCGGCGGGGAGCTGTTTTTT. Protein sequence: CASSIAQGARGGELFF. Together with reference TRBV19 and TRBJ2-2, the CDR3 gives the full variable domain: DGGITQSPKYLFRKEGQNVTLSCEQNLNHDAMYWYRQDPGQGLRLIYYSQIVNDFQKGDIAEGYSVSREKKESFPLTVTSAQKNPTAFYLCASSIAQGARGGELFFGEGSRLTVL.

The chain uses TRBV19 and TRBJ1-1; 7 bases align to TRBD1. The length of the CDR3 is 14 residues. CDR1 LNHDA and CDR2 SQIVND come from the germline V gene (reference sequence). J was trimmed by 0 bases and V by 6 bases; bases with no gene match: 4. DNA for the CDR3: TGTGCCAGTAGGGGGGGACAGCTGAACACTGAAGCTTTCTTT. Its translation: CASRGGQLNTEAFF.

The rearrangement uses TRBV10-1 and TRBJ2-7; the match to TRBD2 covers 8 bases. Losses at the gene ends were 4 bases for V and 2 bases for J; bases not matched to a gene: 4. There are 14 residues in the CDR3. The germline CDR1 and CDR2 sequences are WNHNN and SYGVQD (reference sequence). This CDR3 reads CASSGRRGAYEQYF. Here the CDR3 DNA reads TGCGCCAGCAGTGGCAGGCGGGGGGCCTACGAGCAGTACTTC.

This clonotype occurred many times. The chain uses TRBV5-6 and TRBJ2-3; perhaps TRBD1 as D (6 bases). Trimming shortened V by 4 bases and J by 4 bases, and 10 bases separated the two germline ends. Germline assignment: CDR1 SGHDT and CDR2 YYEEEE. The CDR3 covers 13 residues. CDR3 amino acids: CASSGGAPDTQYF. CDR3 DNA sequence: TGTGCCAGCAGCGGGGGCGCACCAGATACGCAGTATTTT.

There are a few counts of this clonotype. The V call is TRBV6-1, the J call TRBJ2-1, with D perhaps matching TRBD1 (6 bases). CDR3 length: 14 residues. V lost 6 bases to trimming and J lost 3 bases, with 12 bases between them. Germline assignment: CDR1 MNHNS and CDR2 SASEGT. This chain's CDR3 is CASSEQGFYNEQFF. The CDR3 DNA is TGTGCCAGCAGCGAACAGGGATTCTACAATGAGCAGTTCTTC.

The V and J genes are TRBV10-3 and TRBJ2-1; D remains unclear. The CDR3 sequence is 16 residues long. The germline V gene has CDR1 ENHRY and CDR2 SYGVKD. V was shortened by 4 bases and J by 1 base, with 14 bases between the two germline ends. The CDR3 DNA reads as TGTGCCATCAGTGGCGCCCGCATCGATTCCTACAATGAGCAGTTCTTC. The encoded protein is CAISGARIDSYNEQFF.

This clonotype has only a few counts. The chain links TRBV11-1 to TRBJ2-3, with 8 bases aligning to TRBD1. J gave up 4 bases and V 4 bases, and 7 bases lay outside the gene matches. The germline V gene encodes CDR1 SGHAT and CDR2 FQDESV (reference sequence). The CDR3 totals 15 residues. The CDR3 is CASSSGAGGPDTQYF. The CDR3 nucleotides read TGTGCCAGCAGCTCTGGGGCAGGGGGCCCAGATACGCAGTATTTT. Full variable domain (outside the CDR3, taken from reference TRBV11-1 and TRBJ2-3): EAEVAQSPRYKITEKSQAVAFWCDPISGHATLYWYRQILGQGPELLVQFQDESVVDDSQLPKDRFSAERLKGVDSTLKIQPAELGDSAMYLCASSSGAGGPDTQYFGPGTRLTVL.

This clonotype was detected ten times or more. This chain uses TRBV5-1 with TRBJ2-5; D unresolved. The V gene's germline CDR1 is SGHRS and CDR2 YFSETQ. This CDR3 is built from 11 residues. V lost 2 bases and J 2 bases, leaving 1 base between the germline ends. Here the CDR3 reads CASSFQETQYF. The CDR3 DNA sequence: TGCGCCAGCAGCTTTCAAGAGACCCAGTACTTC.

In its sample, this clonotype was seen many times. V gene TRBV7-2 combines with J gene TRBJ1-4; D might be TRBD1 (5 bases). V gave up 5 bases and J gave up 2 bases, with 12 bases separating them. The germline gives CDR1 SGHTA, CDR2 FQGNSA. The CDR3 is 15 residues long. The CDR3 DNA reads as TGTGCCAGCAGCGAGCTGGGGGGTACTAATGAAAAACTGTTTTTT. Its translation is CASSELGGTNEKLFF. Full variable domain (remainder filled in from reference TRBV7-2 and TRBJ1-4): GAGVSQSPSNKVTEKGKDVELRCDPISGHTALYWYRQSLGQGLEFLIYFQGNSAPDKSGLPSDRFSAERTGGSVSTLTIQRTQQEDSAVYLCASSELGGTNEKLFFGSGTQLSVL.

This clonotype occurred many times. The rearrangement joins TRBV5-5 to TRBJ2-7; TRBD2 aligns across 9 bases. The CDR3 totals 15 residues. Germline CDR1 is SGHKS and CDR2 is YYEKEE (reference sequence). J lost 4 bases, V lost 3 bases, and 8 bases had no gene match. The DNA of the CDR3 is TGTGCCAGCAGCTCCCGGGGACTAGCAACTTACGAGCAGTACTTC. Protein: CASSSRGLATYEQYF.

The V call is TRBV4-3, the J call TRBJ1-3, with D uncertain. The CDR3 spans 13 residues. Germline V gives CDR1 LGHNA, CDR2 YSLEER. V lost 1 base to trimming and J lost 2 bases, with 3 bases between them. The CDR3 loop reads CASSQGPGNTIYF. The CDR3 DNA is TGCGCCAGCAGCCAAGGACCTGGAAACACCATATATTTT.

This chain uses TRBV20-1 with TRBJ1-1; 7 nucleotides line up with TRBD1. Looked up from germline, CDR1 is DFQATT and CDR2 is SNEGSKA (reference sequence). The CDR3 is made up of 14 amino acids. V dropped 6 bases and J dropped 5; count of bases not matched to a gene: 12. CDR3 loop: CSAQLGQRVTEAFF. CDR3 nucleotide sequence: TGCAGTGCCCAATTGGGACAGAGGGTTACTGAAGCTTTCTTT.

This chain uses TRBV7-9 with TRBJ2-2; D is ambiguous. Germline CDR1 reads SEHNR; CDR2 reads FQNEAQ (reference sequence). The CDR3 loop spans 13 amino acids. The ends were cut back, 1 base at V and 5 bases at J, with 5 bases in the middle. CDR3 nucleotides: TGTGCCAGCAGCTTAGGCAGGACCGGGGAGCTGTTTTTT. The encoded protein is CASSLGRTGELFF.

The chain carries TRBV25-1 and TRBJ2-2; maybe TRBD1 (7 bases). The CDR3 extends over 14 amino acids. The germline gives CDR1 MGHDK, CDR2 SYGVNS. V lost 3 bases and J lost 3, with 8 bases in between. The CDR3 region is CASSDRGDTGELFF. CDR3 DNA sequence: TGTGCCAGCAGTGACAGGGGGGACACCGGGGAGCTGTTTTTT.

The chain combines TRBV4-2 with TRBJ2-2; TRBD1 is a possible D gene (5 bases). Germline V gene data show CDR1 as LGHNA and CDR2 as YNFKEQ. V was clipped by 5 bases and J by 6 bases, with 22 bases between them. The CDR3 spans 17 residues. CDR3 sequence: CASSTDSGFIGAGELFF. The DNA of the CDR3 is TGTGCCAGCAGCACCGACAGTGGTTTCATCGGCGCCGGGGAGCTGTTTTTT.

V is TRBV29-1 and J is TRBJ2-5; weak D call: TRBD2 (5 bases). The CDR3 contains 13 residues. Trimming shortened V by 6 bases and J by 4 bases, and 15 bases separated the two germline ends. The germline V gene encodes CDR1 SQVTM and CDR2 ANQGSEA. CDR3 loop: CSVPLGVGETQYF. The CDR3, as DNA: TGCAGCGTCCCCCTCGGGGTTGGAGAGACCCAGTACTTC.

This chain uses TRBV7-3 with TRBJ2-2; D ambiguous. Germline lookup yields CDR1 SGHTA and CDR2 FQGTGA. CDR3 length: 16 amino acids. V was cut by 4 bases and J by 5 bases, with 17 bases left in between. This CDR3 is CASSSTSQPRTGELFF. CDR3 sequence (DNA): TGTGCCAGCAGCTCCACATCCCAGCCGAGGACCGGGGAGCTGTTTTTT. The whole variable domain, filled in from reference TRBV7-3 and TRBJ2-2, reads GAGVSQTPSNKVTEKGKYVELRCDPISGHTALYWYRQSLGQGPEFLIYFQGTGAADDSGLPNDRFFAVRPEGSVSTLKIQRTERGDSAVYLCASSSTSQPRTGELFFGEGSRLTVL.

Many counts were recorded for this clonotype. This sequence joins TRBV3-1 and TRBJ1-3; the D is unclear. This CDR3 comprises 15 residues. Germline V gives CDR1 LGHDT, CDR2 YNNKEL (reference sequence). V lost 4 bases to trimming and J lost 4 bases, with 14 bases between them. The CDR3 region is CASSPFTGGGNTIYF. In DNA, the CDR3 is TGTGCCAGCAGCCCCTTTACGGGCGGGGGAAACACCATATATTTT.

The chain couples TRBV20-1 to TRBJ2-7; the D gene is possibly TRBD1 (5 bases). Trimming left V 3 bases short and J 3 bases short, with 9 bases between. Germline V gene lookup returns CDR1 DFQATT and CDR2 SNEGSKA (reference sequence). The CDR3 is 12 amino acids. CDR3 sequence: CSASDRHYEQYF. As DNA, the CDR3 is TGCAGTGCTAGTGACAGACACTACGAGCAGTACTTC.

Notes on this clonotype: A much larger clone differs from this one at a single base, so this may be a read error. V gene TRBV6-1 combines with J gene TRBJ2-1; D is unresolved. Germline values: CDR1 MNHNS, CDR2 SASEGT. This CDR3 has 13 residues. The CDR3 protein is CATSQGPHDEQLF. The CDR3, as DNA: TGTGCCACATCCCAAGGCCCACACGATGAGCAGCTCTTC.